The 10 T cell receptor beta chains below were found in one sample sequenced in a study of memory CD8 T cells in hepatitis C reinfection. Sequencing used immunoSEQ multiplex PCR; TCRdb keeps in-frame clones, though not all of them. The table includes 40,000 to 45,000 clones, over 75% detected once. Time point given: peak reinfection, 3 to 8 weeks after reinfection detection. Sorted cells were sequenced directly ex vivo without any in vitro expansion. The sequenced sample was naive CD8+ T cells sorted from blood. These receptors all come from a man between 18 and 35 years old with hepatitis C virus infection.

This chain joins TRBV5-1 and TRBJ2-1, with 12 bases aligning to TRBD2. The junction had 3 bases not matched to a gene; V was cut back by 0 bases and J by 8 bases. The germline V gene has CDR1 SGHRS and CDR2 YFSETQ. The CDR3 is 15 amino acids. The CDR3: CASSLGTSGVDEQFF. Here the CDR3 DNA reads TGCGCCAGCAGCTTGGGGACTAGCGGGGTTGATGAGCAGTTCTTC.

The genes are TRBV7-9 and TRBJ2-1; TRBD2 agrees at 7 bases. In germline, CDR1 is SEHNR, CDR2 FQNEAQ (reference sequence). The length of the CDR3 is 15 residues. Trimming took 1 base from V and 9 from J; bases not matched to a gene: 9. CDR3 loop: CASSLVLAGVGEQFF. The DNA for the CDR3 is TGTGCCAGCAGCTTAGTATTGGCGGGAGTCGGTGAGCAGTTCTTC.

The chain uses TRBV9 and TRBJ2-1; 15 bases are a match to TRBD2. The CDR3 extends over 16 amino acids. Germline CDR1 SGDLS, CDR2 YYNGEE. After removal of 2 bases from V and 9 bases from J, the junction contained 6 bases not matched to a gene. The CDR3 sequence: CASSVGLAGGPGEQFF. Here the CDR3 DNA reads TGTGCCAGCAGCGTCGGACTAGCGGGAGGGCCGGGTGAGCAGTTCTTC.

V and J are TRBV5-6 and TRBJ1-2, with D possibly being TRBD1 (5 bases). CDR1 SGHDT and CDR2 YYEEEE come from the germline V gene. V was trimmed by 4 bases and J by 5 bases, leaving 18 bases between them. The CDR3 has 15 residues. The CDR3 bases are TGTGCCAGCAGCACCGTGCGGGGGATTCAATATGGCTACACCTTC. Its protein product is CASSTVRGIQYGYTF.

This chain uses TRBV6-6 with TRBJ2-3; tentatively, D is TRBD1 (5 bases). The germline V and J ends were trimmed by 0 bases and 4 bases, with 5 bases remaining between them. Per the germline V gene, CDR1 is MNHNY and CDR2 is SVGAGI (reference sequence). The CDR3 is made up of 13 amino acids. CDR3 sequence: CASSYSGPDTQYF. For the CDR3, the DNA is TGTGCCAGCAGTTACTCGGGGCCAGATACGCAGTATTTT.

V and J are TRBV9 and TRBJ2-7; perhaps TRBD2 as D (6 bases). Deletions cut 0 bases from V and 5 bases from J, with 12 bases between. The CDR3 covers 14 residues. CDR1 SGDLS and CDR2 YYNGEE come from the germline V gene. CDR3 sequence (DNA): TGTGCCAGCAGCGTAGGGGGGGAGGTGAACGAGCAGTACTTC. Encoded protein: CASSVGGEVNEQYF.

V and J are TRBV4-3 and TRBJ1-4, with TRBD1 matching 9 bases. Trimming cost V 1 base and J 8 bases; bases outside gene matches: 8. Germline V gene data show CDR1 as LGHNA and CDR2 as YSLEER. This CDR3 contains 16 residues. This CDR3 is CASSQGTGTGQEKLFF. The CDR3 DNA is TGCGCCAGCAGCCAAGGAACTGGGACAGGGCAAGAAAAACTGTTTTTT.

This clone was counted between two and nine times. The genes are TRBV6-5 and TRBJ1-4; 7 nucleotides line up with TRBD1. Germline values: CDR1 MNHEY, CDR2 SVGAGI. The CDR3 contains 13 residues. J was trimmed by 7 bases and V by 5 bases; bases with no gene match: 4. In nucleotides, the CDR3 is TGTGCCAGCAGTCCGACAGGGTTTGAAAAACTGTTTTTT. Amino acid sequence: CASSPTGFEKLFF.

The chain combines TRBV28 with TRBJ2-7, with D maybe TRBD2 (5 bases). The CDR3 runs 14 residues. Trimming took 5 bases from V and 5 from J, leaving 16 bases between them. Germline V gene sequence: CDR1 MDHEN, CDR2 SYDVKM. CDR3: CASSTSGYRHEQYF. The CDR3 nucleotides read TGTGCCAGCAGTACATCGGGATATCGGCACGAGCAGTACTTC.

The CDR3 DNA follows: TGCGCCAGCAGCCCGCAAGCTGGGGGCGGGAACACTGAAGCTTTCTTT. Translation: CASSPQAGGGNTEAFF. The chain has TRBV4-1 and TRBJ1-1, with a weak D call TRBD1 (6 bases). The CDR3 runs to 16 residues. Germline V CDR1 and CDR2: MGHRA, YSYEKL. Deletions cut 4 bases from V and 1 base from J, with 16 bases between.